This T cell receptor (beta chain) came from a study of T cells in Graves' hyperthyroidism and ophthalmopathy. Study findings and constraints: Using 13 V-J features, a model discriminated ophthalmopathy from stable hyperthyroidism.

Ten or more counts support this clonotype. The antigen remains unidentified. The source material, RNA transcripts, was used to amplify TCR beta CDR3 regions. The TCR CDR3 first-round RT-PCR relied on the HTBI primer set. TCRdb recomputed calls from the multiplex PCR reads with MiXCR, one row per CDR3 protein. The sample lists about 290,000 distinct CDR3 sequences, roughly 14% occurring once. Lactation, pregnancy, other autoimmune disease or uncontrolled infection led to exclusion of patients. Orbital computed tomography, thyroid ultrasound, serum thyroxine and TRAb, and clinical symptoms together informed the diagnoses. The source of the PBMCs was around 9 ml of fresh peripheral blood. This CDR3 has 13 residues. The germline gives CDR1 MNHNS, CDR2 SASEGT. With 7 bases clipped from V and 5 bases from J, the junction kept 3 bases outside the gene matches.

J is TRBJ2-2 and V is TRBV6-1; the match to TRBD2 covers 8 bases. This TCR was sampled from a woman aged 25 to 39 with Graves' hyperthyroidism that later progressed to Graves' ophthalmopathy. The sequenced material came from blood. CDR3 sequence reads: CASTRGRTGELFF. The CDR3 DNA follows: TGTGCCAGCACACGCGGGAGGACCGGGGAGCTGTTTTTT.